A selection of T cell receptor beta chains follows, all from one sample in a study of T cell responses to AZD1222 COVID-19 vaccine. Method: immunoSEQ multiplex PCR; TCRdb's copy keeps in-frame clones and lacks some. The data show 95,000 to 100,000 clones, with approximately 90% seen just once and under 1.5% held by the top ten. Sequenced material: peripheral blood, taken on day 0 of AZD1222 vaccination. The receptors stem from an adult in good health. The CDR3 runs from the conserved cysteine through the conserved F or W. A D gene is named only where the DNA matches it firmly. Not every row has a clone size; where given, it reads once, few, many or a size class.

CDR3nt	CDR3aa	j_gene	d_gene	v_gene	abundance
TGTGCCAGCAGCTCCCGGGGTGGAAACACCATATATTTT	CASSSRGGNTIYF	TRBJ1-3	NA	TRBV5-6	NA
TGTGCCAGCAGTTTGAGGGGGATCTACAATGAGCAGTTCTTC	CASSLRGIYNEQFF	TRBJ2-1	NA	TRBV28	once
TGTGCCAGCAGCTTAGCGGGAACCTACGAGCAGTACTTC	CASSLAGTYEQYF	TRBJ2-7	NA	TRBV7-9	NA
TGCAGTGCTAGTTCTTCGTCGCCTAAGGGAAGCAATCAGCCCCAGCATTTT	CSASSSSPKGSNQPQHF	TRBJ1-5	NA	TRBV20-1	NA
TGTGCCAGCAGCGGCCTCCGGGACAGGGAGACAATGGGCTATGGCTACACCTTC	CASSGLRDRETMGYGYTF	TRBJ1-2	TRBD1	TRBV9	NA
TGTGCCAGCTCAGTCCTGAGGAACACTGAAGCTTTCTTT	CASSVLRNTEAFF	TRBJ1-1	NA	TRBV18	NA
TGTGCCAGCAGTGAAGAAAACGGTGAGGGCGGTGGCTACACCTTC	CASSEENGEGGGYTF	TRBJ1-2	NA	TRBV2	NA
TGTGCCAGCACCCCGGGACAGATTAACTATGGCTACACCTTC	CASTPGQINYGYTF	TRBJ1-2	TRBD1	TRBV28	NA
TGTGCCAGTAGTAGAGGACAGGAACTGGTAAGAGACTGGGCTTTCTTT	CASSRGQELVRDWAFF	TRBJ1-1	TRBD1	TRBV19	NA
TGTGCCAGCAGCTTAAACTCGGCGGGTGGATTCGATGAGCAGTTCTTC	CASSLNSAGGFDEQFF	TRBJ2-1	NA	TRBV7-3	NA
TGTGCCAGCAGTTACTCCTCAGGGGGCAGAGAAAAACTGTTTTTT	CASSYSSGGREKLFF	TRBJ1-4	TRBD1	TRBV6-5	NA
TGTGCCAGCTCACCCCGCGGACAGGCTGGGAACACTGAAGCTTTCTTT	CASSPRGQAGNTEAFF	TRBJ1-1	TRBD1	TRBV18	NA
TGCGCCAGCAGCCCGTCTACAAGAAACACTGAAGCTTTCTTT	CASSPSTRNTEAFF	TRBJ1-1	NA	TRBV5-1	NA
TGTGCCAGCAGCCCCGGGACAGGGGGCTTTCAGCCCCAGCATTTT	CASSPGTGGFQPQHF	TRBJ1-5	TRBD1	TRBV27	NA
TGTGCCAGCTCACATCCGGACTTTCCCTACGAGCAGTACTTC	CASSHPDFPYEQYF	TRBJ2-7	NA	TRBV18	NA
TGTGCCAGCAGCTTTGTGGATCCAACTCCCTATGGCTACACCTTC	CASSFVDPTPYGYTF	TRBJ1-2	NA	TRBV7-9	NA
TGTGCCAGCAGCTCTACATGGACGCCCGGCCGAAACACCATATATTTT	CASSSTWTPGRNTIYF	TRBJ1-3	NA	TRBV7-9	NA
TGTGCCAGCAGCCGAAACACAGGGCCCCGTCAGCCCCAGCATTTT	CASSRNTGPRQPQHF	TRBJ1-5	NA	TRBV5-8	NA
TGTGCCAGCAGTTTATTGCGGCGGGGGGGCGGTGAGCAGTTCTTC	CASSLLRRGGGEQFF	TRBJ2-1	TRBD2	TRBV28	NA
TGCAGTGCTAGTGTGGTGGAGCGGGTTTGGGGCTCCTACAATGAGCAGTTCTTC	CSASVVERVWGSYNEQFF	TRBJ2-1	NA	TRBV20-1	NA
TGTGCCAGCGGAGGCAGCGGGGGTACAGATACGCAGTATTTT	CASGGSGGTDTQYF	TRBJ2-3	TRBD2	TRBV7-8	NA
TGTGCCAGCGATAAAATGAACACTGAAGCTTTCTTT	CASDKMNTEAFF	TRBJ1-1	NA	TRBV28	NA
TGTGCCAGCAGCGTAGGTTCCAGGGGGACCTCGGAAGCTTTCTTT	CASSVGSRGTSEAFF	TRBJ1-1	TRBD1	TRBV9	NA
TGTGCCAGCAGTCCCCCGGGACGGAATGGCTACACCTTC	CASSPPGRNGYTF	TRBJ1-2	NA	TRBV6-5	many
TGTGCCAGCAGTTACACGTCGTATGGCTACACCTTC	CASSYTSYGYTF	TRBJ1-2	NA	TRBV25-1	NA